This T cell receptor beta chain stems from a study of T cell changes during pregnancy in multiple sclerosis. Profiling relied on immunoSEQ multiplex PCR, and the TCRdb table lists in-frame clones only, not all of them. The sample lists tens of thousands of clones, 90% to 95% occurring once. Germline V gene sequence: CDR1 GTSNPN, CDR2 SVGIG (reference sequence). This CDR3 is 17 amino acids long. Trimming took off 0 bases at V and 2 bases at J, with 18 bases between the two ends. The sequences come from CD4+ T cells from peripheral blood mononuclear cells, collected in the second trimester of pregnancy. The rearrangement uses TRBV30 and TRBJ2-3; D not certain. The source of this sequence is a female donor with multiple sclerosis, enrolled in a pregnancy study. The CDR3 sequence: CAWSVGKTSHHTDTQYF. CDR3 DNA: TGTGCCTGGAGTGTAGGAAAGACTTCTCATCACACAGATACGCAGTATTTT.